This T cell receptor (beta chain) was sequenced during a study of blood T cell repertoires in COVID-19. About the study: Collection of acute and convalescent COVID-19 samples took place in the United States, Italy and Spain. From T cells, B-cell-depleted T cells, or PBMCs came the material, which was cDNA or gDNA.

Trimming cost V 8 bases and J 0 bases, with 14 bases left between them. The CDR3 length is 15 residues. Per the germline V gene, CDR1 is LNHDA and CDR2 is SQIVND (reference sequence). Seattle's enrolled individuals joined amid active infection and were then monitored longitudinally. Under the authors' procedure: The authors estimated nucleated cell counts from reference gene primer amplification. Sequenced by immunoSEQ multiplex PCR; TCRdb stores in-frame clones only, minus some. The V and J calls and the clone size are those of that table, but D and trimming were determined from the DNA. The table records some 140,000 clones, about 85% of them present only once.

J is TRBJ1-5 and V is TRBV19, with D possibly matching TRBD1 (6 bases). The sequence was collected from a man aged 55 to 70 with COVID-19, enrolled during active disease. The sequencing input was peripheral blood. DNA of the CDR3: TGTGCCAGTGGGGGGGGCGATTATAGCAATCAGCCCCAGCATTTT. It is translated as CASGGGDYSNQPQHF.